These T cell receptor beta chains were read from a single sample in a study of cytomegalovirus exposure and HLA in healthy donors. Profiled with immunoSEQ multiplex PCR; TCRdb holds only in-frame clones, not every one. Of roughly 100,000 clones listed, about 75% are singletons. Sequenced input: PBMCs. These receptors were collected from a man aged 50 to 59 in good health and CMV-seronegative. The CDR3 runs from the conserved cysteine through the conserved F or W. D genes are given only for firm matches.

d_call j_call v_call cdr3_aa
TRBD1 TRBJ2-7 TRBV6-1 CASSGDRDLNEQYF
- TRBJ1-4 TRBV28 CASSFRAPRRKLFF
- TRBJ2-7 TRBV19 CASSMLTRSYEQYF
- TRBJ2-7 TRBV5-1 CASSDTTYEQYF
TRBD1 TRBJ2-7 TRBV6-1 CASSESGGQGANEQYF
- TRBJ1-3 TRBV21-1 CASSKLLSAAGGPPMVGNTIYF
- TRBJ1-6 TRBV7-9 CASSLPGDFNSPLHF
TRBD1 TRBJ1-3 TRBV28 CASSSTGGLSGNTIYF
- TRBJ1-1 TRBV27 CASSLSGVLNTEAFF
TRBD1 TRBJ1-5 TRBV23-1 CASSPRTGRKIRYSNQPQHF
- TRBJ2-1 TRBV19 CASSRGGPGQGNEQFF
- TRBJ1-2 TRBV28 CASRWGQEGGYTF
TRBD2 TRBJ2-1 TRBV11-3 CASTRGGEYEQFF
- TRBJ2-3 TRBV27 CASSSDYQPSTDTQYF
- TRBJ1-2 TRBV6-6 CASSYLNYGYTF
- TRBJ1-2 TRBV19 CASSPGKSYGYTF
- TRBJ1-5 TRBV7-9 CSSSPAQEWIYQPQHF
TRBD1 TRBJ1-6 TRBV2 CASSGDRGLSPLHF
- TRBJ1-5 TRBV7-9 CASSRDWPQHF
TRBD1 TRBJ2-3 TRBV19 CASSTGTANTDAQYF
TRBD1 TRBJ2-2 TRBV6-5 CASSRQGDLTGELFF
- TRBJ1-3 TRBV28 CASTRGNSGNTIYF
TRBD1 TRBJ1-1 TRBV27 CASRRDRAGGEAFF
TRBD1 TRBJ1-5 TRBV18 CASSPGTAISPQHF
- TRBJ1-3 TRBV5-1 CASSDNLNTIYF
TRBD2 TRBJ2-7 TRBV7-9 CASRIGASGGEQYF
- TRBJ1-2 TRBV7-3 CASSQTLFGGYTF
- TRBJ1-5 TRBV27 CASSRAGQSNQPQHF
- TRBJ2-5 TRBV7-9 CASSSGDKPKETQYF
- TRBJ2-7 TRBV19 CASSTRPEGAQYF
- TRBJ2-7 TRBV4-2 CASSQGKGRAAGDEQYF
- TRBJ2-7 TRBV12-2 CARPDLPAGYYEQYF
- TRBJ2-7 TRBV19 CASSMRDRPYEQYF